The 7 T cell receptor beta chains in this list originate from one sample, sequenced in a study of T-cell reconstitution after alpha-beta-depleted transplantation in children. TCRbeta library construction was performed incorporating unique molecular identifiers. TCRdb processed the PCR reads anew with MiXCR; each CDR3 protein has one entry. The repertoire consists of about a million distinct CDR3 sequences, with around 30% occurring once and the leading ten covering roughly 28%. The sample in question was PBMCs, mostly from graft donor cells, obtained 360 days after TCRalphabeta/CD19-depleted stem cell transplant. These receptors were taken from a boy in the first two years of life who had a stem cell transplant for SCID, so the T cells may come from the graft donor.

This clonotype turned up a few times. The gene calls are TRBV7-9 and TRBJ2-5, with unresolved D. The CDR3 runs 14 residues. Trimming removed 5 bases at V and 7 bases at J, with 17 bases between. The germline V gene encodes CDR1 SEHNR and CDR2 FQNEAQ (reference sequence). CDR3 in DNA: TGTGCCAGCAGCGGAAAGCCCCAGATGGGGACCCAGTACTTC. Its translation is CASSGKPQMGTQYF. Complete variable domain (other parts from reference TRBV7-9 and TRBJ2-5): DTGVSQNPRHKITKRGQNVTFRCDPISEHNRLYWYRQTLGQGPEFLTYFQNEAQLEKSRLLSDRFSAERPKGSFSTLEIQRTEQGDSAMYLCASSGKPQMGTQYFGPGTRLLVL.

The CDR3 nucleotides read TGTGCCACCAGTGAGGAAAGCGCGGCGACCCAGTACTTC. It encodes CATSEESAATQYF. V gene TRBV24-1 combines with J gene TRBJ2-5; D unresolved. The CDR3 sequence is 13 residues long. Germline loops: CDR1 KGHDR, CDR2 SFDVKD. V was trimmed by 4 bases and J by 7 bases, leaving 12 bases between them.

This clonotype occurred once. The genes are TRBV5-1 and TRBJ2-7, with 7 bases that match TRBD1. The germline CDR1 and CDR2 sequences are SGHRS and YFSETQ. This CDR3 is built from 18 residues. Trimming cost V 0 bases and J 5 bases; bases outside gene matches: 17. The DNA of the CDR3 is TGCGCCAGCAGCTTGGCCCTTACGACAGGGCCCTCCCCTAACGAGCAGTACTTC. This gives the protein CASSLALTTGPSPNEQYF.

A few counts support this clonotype. The chain recombines TRBV6-5 with TRBJ1-4; no clear D. Trimming took off 4 bases at V and 2 bases at J, with 11 bases between the two ends. The CDR3 is 15 amino acids. CDR1 and CDR2 from the germline V gene are MNHEY and SVGAGI. This chain's CDR3 is CASSSDIRTNEKLFF. CDR3 in DNA: TGTGCCAGCAGTTCAGATATCAGGACTAATGAAAAACTGTTTTTT.

Many counts were recorded for this clonotype. The chain recombines TRBV20-1 with TRBJ2-5; D call uncertain. The ends were cut back, 6 bases at V and 1 base at J, with 9 bases in the middle. The CDR3 totals 12 residues. Germline CDR1 reads DFQATT; CDR2 reads SNEGSKA (reference sequence). CDR3 sequence: CSASGPQETQYF. The CDR3 DNA sequence: TGCAGTGCGTCCGGGCCCCAAGAGACCCAGTACTTC.

V gene TRBV24-1 combines with J gene TRBJ2-6; 9 nucleotides line up with TRBD1. The V and J ends lost 1 base and 11 bases, in that order; junction bases with no gene match: 8. Per germline, CDR1 KGHDR and CDR2 SFDVKD. The CDR3 contains 16 residues. The DNA of the CDR3 is TGTGCCACCAGTGATTTTCCGGGGACAGGGTTTGACGTCCTGACTTTC. It specifies CATSDFPGTGFDVLTF.

The chain joins TRBV12-3 or TRBV12-4 to TRBJ2-5; tentatively, D is TRBD1 or TRBD2 (5 bases each). The CDR3 is 16 amino acids. V lost 5 bases, J lost 5 bases, and 21 bases lay in between. The CDR3 is CASSLTGDLNGETQYF. Written as DNA, the CDR3 is TGTGCCAGCAGTCTGACCGGGGACCTTAACGGGGAGACCCAGTACTTC.